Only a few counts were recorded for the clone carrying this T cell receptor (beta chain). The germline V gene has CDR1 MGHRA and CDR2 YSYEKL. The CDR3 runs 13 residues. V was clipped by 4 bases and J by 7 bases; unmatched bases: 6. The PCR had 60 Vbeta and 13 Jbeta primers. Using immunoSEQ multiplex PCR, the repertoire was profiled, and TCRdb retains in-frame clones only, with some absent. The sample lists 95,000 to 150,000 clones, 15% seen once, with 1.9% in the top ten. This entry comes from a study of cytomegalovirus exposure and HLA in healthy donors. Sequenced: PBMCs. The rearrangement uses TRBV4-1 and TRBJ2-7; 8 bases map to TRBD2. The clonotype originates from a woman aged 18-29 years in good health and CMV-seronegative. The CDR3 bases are TGCGCCAGCAGCCCGGGGGGGGCTAGGGAGCAGTACTTC. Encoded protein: CASSPGGAREQYF.